This T cell receptor (beta chain) was retrieved from a study of cytomegalovirus exposure and HLA in healthy donors. Study-wide results and limits: Among the CMV-associated chains, three were confirmed in vitro as specific for CMV antigens.

The assay was immunoSEQ multiplex PCR, and TCRdb's table has in-frame clones only and misses some. The sample shows under 300,000 clones, approximately 86% of them seen only once. The germline V gene encodes CDR1 GTSNPN and CDR2 SVGIG (reference sequence). This CDR3 has 14 residues. After removal of 0 bases from V and 6 bases from J, the junction contained 5 bases not matched to a gene. Comment on this clone: Its antigen is still unknown.

The sample taken for sequencing was PBMCs. The J gene is TRBJ1-2, the V gene TRBV30; TRBD1 matches at 9 bases. This clonotype originated in a woman younger than 45 in good health and CMV-seropositive. The CDR3 is CAWSVRRTGDGYTF. CDR3 DNA sequence: TGTGCCTGGAGTGTACGCAGGACAGGGGATGGCTACACCTTC.